These 29 T cell receptor beta chains were sequenced from one sample in a study of T cells in localized non-small cell lung cancer. Assay: immunoSEQ multiplex PCR; the TCRdb copy retains only in-frame clones and omits some. Of approximately 47,000 clones in the sample, about 85% were seen once. Sequencing used PBMCs, obtained before any cancer treatment. The receptors shown here come from a man aged 40 to 70 with stage II lung adenocarcinoma.

The chain is built from TRBV6-6 and TRBJ2-4; 9 bases agree with TRBD1. The CDR3 length is 16 residues. Germline V gene sequence: CDR1 MNHNY, CDR2 SVGAGI (reference sequence). V dropped 5 bases and J dropped 1; count of bases not matched to a gene: 6. CDR3 in amino acids: CASSHPTGGAKNIQYF. For the CDR3, the DNA is TGTGCCAGCAGTCACCCGACAGGGGGTGCCAAAAACATTCAGTACTTC.

The chain couples TRBV19 to TRBJ1-1; 7 bases agree with TRBD1. The V gene end was trimmed by 5 bases and the J gene end by 6 bases; junction bases not matched to a gene: 9. This CDR3 has 14 residues. The germline V gene encodes CDR1 LNHDA and CDR2 SQIVND (reference sequence). CDR3 bases: TGTGCCAGTAGTCTTCGACAGGGATCCTCTGAAGCTTTCTTT. Translating gives CASSLRQGSSEAFF. The full variable domain, with the rest looked up from reference TRBV19 and TRBJ1-1, is DGGITQSPKYLFRKEGQNVTLSCEQNLNHDAMYWYRQDPGQGLRLIYYSQIVNDFQKGDIAEGYSVSREKKESFPLTVTSAQKNPTAFYLCASSLRQGSSEAFFGQGTRLTVV.

The chain is built from TRBV29-1 and TRBJ2-4, with D tentatively TRBD1 (6 bases). This CDR3 region has 14 residues. CDR1 is SQVTM and CDR2 is ANQGSEA in the germline V gene. The V end was cut by 7 bases, the J end by 6 bases, with 19 bases between. This CDR3 is CSAQQGRGGNIQYF. As DNA, the CDR3 is TGCAGCGCACAACAGGGACGAGGTGGAAACATTCAGTACTTC.

Of note for this clone: The same CDR3 can be traced to other DNA sequences in this sample. The rearrangement uses TRBV7-8 and TRBJ1-1, with D possibly TRBD1 on 5 matching bases. Germline V gene lookup returns CDR1 SGHVS and CDR2 FQNEAQ. Trimming removed 0 bases at V and 12 bases at J, with 14 bases between. CDR3 length equals 13 residues. Here the CDR3 reads CASSLAGDGMTFF. The CDR3 DNA reads as TGTGCCAGCAGCTTAGCAGGGGATGGGATGACTTTCTTT.

The rearrangement links TRBV5-6 to TRBJ1-2; weak D call: TRBD1 (5 bases). This CDR3 is built from 17 residues. The V gene's germline CDR1 is SGHDT and CDR2 YYEEEE. The V end lost 3 bases, the J end lost 0 bases, and 18 bases lay between the germline ends. Written as DNA, the CDR3 is TGTGCCAGCAGCTCAGGACAAACCAGGCTCGCTAACTATGGCTACACCTTC. Translation gives CASSSGQTRLANYGYTF.

CDR3 DNA sequence: TGTGCCAGCAGTCCCGACAGGGCAAATGACTATGGCTACACCTTC. This codes for CASSPDRANDYGYTF. The chain joins TRBV2 to TRBJ1-2, with 7 bases identical to TRBD1. Germline V gene sequence: CDR1 SNHLY, CDR2 FYNNEI. V gave up 5 bases and J gave up 3 bases; unmatched junction bases: 9. CDR3 length: 15 amino acids.

The chain links TRBV6-5 to TRBJ2-1, with 12 bases matching TRBD1. V was pared by 2 bases and J by 9 bases, with 8 bases of the junction left unmatched. The length of the CDR3 is 16 residues. From germline, CDR1 is MNHEY and CDR2 SVGAGI. The CDR3 reads CASSYDSGTGGFEQFF. The CDR3 DNA sequence: TGTGCCAGCAGTTACGACTCCGGGACAGGGGGCTTTGAGCAGTTCTTC.

The rearrangement uses TRBV4-1 and TRBJ1-3; D call uncertain. V shed 4 bases and J shed 1 base, with 17 bases lying between them. This CDR3 has 17 residues. The germline CDR1 and CDR2 sequences are MGHRA and YSYEKL. CDR3 nucleotide sequence: TGCGCCAGCAGCCGCGGAGACTACAGATCGTCTGGAAACACCATATATTTT. Protein: CASSRGDYRSSGNTIYF.

The rearrangement uses TRBV4-1 and TRBJ1-5; perhaps TRBD1 as D (6 bases). There are 16 residues in the CDR3. The V end lost 0 bases, the J end lost 5 bases, and 14 bases lay between the germline ends. Germline CDR1 reads MGHRA; CDR2 reads YSYEKL. CDR3 bases: TGCGCCAGCAGCCAAGAAAAAGGGGGAAATTATCAGCCCCAGCATTTT. As protein: CASSQEKGGNYQPQHF.

Comment on this clone: In the same sample, other DNA sequences code for this CDR3. The chain is built from TRBV5-4 and TRBJ2-2; 8 bases fit TRBD2. The CDR3 is 15 amino acids. CDR1 is SGHNT, CDR2 YYREEE, per germline (reference sequence). The V segment lost 4 bases and the J segment 4 bases; nucleotides outside the gene matches: 6. The CDR3 loop reads CASSILAEATGELFF. CDR3 in DNA: TGTGCCAGCAGCATACTAGCGGAAGCCACCGGGGAGCTGTTTTTT.

The gene calls are TRBV5-1 and TRBJ2-7; TRBD1 matches at 9 bases. The CDR3 has 14 residues. The germline gives CDR1 SGHRS, CDR2 YFSETQ. V gave up 0 bases and J gave up 2 bases; unmatched junction bases: 0. The CDR3 DNA is TGCGCCAGCAGCTTGGGACAGGGGGCCTACGAGCAGTACTTC. Protein sequence: CASSLGQGAYEQYF.

This chain connects TRBV9 to TRBJ2-3; D possibly corresponds to TRBD2 (5 bases). The CDR3 loop spans 16 amino acids. Trimming cost V 4 bases and J 4 bases, with 19 bases left between them. CDR1 is SGDLS and CDR2 is YYNGEE in the germline V gene. CDR3 in amino acids: CASSPPFGVKPDTQYF. CDR3 coding DNA: TGTGCCAGCAGCCCCCCCTTCGGGGTGAAACCAGATACGCAGTATTTT.

The V call is TRBV9, the J call TRBJ2-5, with 7 bases matching TRBD2. The CDR3 contains 16 residues. J lost 0 bases, V lost 3 bases, and 8 bases had no gene match. CDR1 and CDR2 (germline): SGDLS, YYNGEE. CDR3 bases: TGTGCCAGCAGCGCAACACTAGCGATGTACCAAGAGACCCAGTACTTC. The encoded protein is CASSATLAMYQETQYF.

V gene TRBV6-1 combines with J gene TRBJ2-4; no clear D gene. CDR3 length equals 14 residues. V shed 6 bases and J shed 0 bases, with 9 bases lying between them. Germline lookup yields CDR1 MNHNS and CDR2 SASEGT. CDR3 coding DNA: TGTGCCAGCAGCCCTCCGGGAGCCAAAAACATTCAGTACTTC. It yields the protein CASSPPGAKNIQYF.

The chain links TRBV2 to TRBJ1-1; D uncertain. Germline V lookup: CDR1 SNHLY, CDR2 FYNNEI. The germline V and J ends were trimmed by 8 bases and 0 bases, with 19 bases remaining between them. The CDR3 sequence is 16 residues long. CDR3 in DNA: TGTGCCAGCGGAGCGACCTTGGGCAGCATGAACACTGAAGCTTTCTTT. This gives the protein CASGATLGSMNTEAFF.

The chain joins TRBV6-1 to TRBJ1-4; possible D gene TRBD1, 6 bases. The germline gives CDR1 MNHNS, CDR2 SASEGT. The CDR3 runs to 15 residues. V lost 2 bases and J lost 6, with 13 bases in between. This chain's CDR3 is CASSELVGGYEKLFF. In DNA, the CDR3 is TGTGCCAGCAGTGAATTGGTAGGGGGGTATGAAAAACTGTTTTTT.

The rearrangement links TRBV27 to TRBJ2-7; 7 bases line up with TRBD1. The CDR3 sequence is 15 residues long. Germline V CDR1 and CDR2: MNHEY, SMNVEV (reference sequence). Germline trimming cut 4 bases from V and 0 bases from J; bases unmatched to any gene: 6. CDR3 region: CASSSQTGSSYEQYF. CDR3 DNA: TGTGCCAGCAGTTCGCAGACAGGGAGCTCCTACGAGCAGTACTTC.

Only one count was recorded for this clone. The rearrangement links TRBV7-9 to TRBJ2-7; D ambiguous. V was trimmed by 3 bases and J by 5 bases, leaving 11 bases between them. Germline lookup yields CDR1 SEHNR and CDR2 FQNEAQ (reference sequence). The CDR3 runs 13 residues. This CDR3 is CASSFGRGDEQYV. In DNA, the CDR3 is TGTGCCAGCAGCTTCGGACGTGGGGACGAGCAGTACGTC.

The chain couples TRBV7-9 to TRBJ2-7; D tentatively fits TRBD1 or TRBD2 (5 bases each). CDR1 is SEHNR and CDR2 is FQNEAQ in the germline V gene (reference sequence). Trimming left V 0 bases short and J 4 bases short, with 16 bases between. This CDR3 is 16 amino acids long. The CDR3 DNA reads as TGTGCCAGCAGCTTAGCGAGGGGTACTGGCCTTTACGAGCAGTACTTC. It specifies CASSLARGTGLYEQYF.

This clone was seen a handful of times. V and J are TRBV6-1 and TRBJ1-3; unclear D gene. The CDR3 totals 14 residues. V shed 2 bases and J shed 0 bases, with 5 bases lying between them. Germline loops: CDR1 MNHNS, CDR2 SASEGT. CDR3 sequence: CASSEILSGNTIYF. DNA for the CDR3: TGTGCCAGCAGTGAAATCCTCTCTGGAAACACCATATATTTT.

This clone appeared a few times. V and J are TRBV29-1 and TRBJ1-3; 7 bases line up with TRBD1. The CDR3 is 14 amino acids. The V and J ends lost 5 bases and 2 bases, in that order; junction bases with no gene match: 6. Per germline, CDR1 SQVTM and CDR2 ANQGSEA. In DNA, the CDR3 is TGCAGCGTTCGGGAGGGGGCGACTGGAAACACCATATATTTT. Amino acid sequence: CSVREGATGNTIYF. Full variable domain (outside the CDR3, taken from reference TRBV29-1 and TRBJ1-3): SAVISQKPSRDICQRGTSLTIQCQVDSQVTMMFWYRQQPGQSLTLIATANQGSEATYESGFVIDKFPISRPNLTFSTLTVSNMSPEDSSIYLCSVREGATGNTIYFGEGSWLTVV.

The chain recombines TRBV11-2 with TRBJ2-2, with TRBD2 as a possible D gene (5 bases). Looked up from germline, CDR1 is SGHAT and CDR2 is FQNNGV. V shed 5 bases and J shed 3 bases, with 13 bases lying between them. The length of the CDR3 is 15 residues. The CDR3 region is CASSNGRGYTGELFF. The CDR3 nucleotides read TGTGCCAGCAGCAACGGTCGGGGTTACACCGGGGAGCTGTTTTTT.

The V and J genes are TRBV6-5 and TRBJ2-5; D gene unclear. The CDR3 runs 11 residues. Germline CDR1 MNHEY, CDR2 SVGAGI. The V gene lost 10 bases and the J gene lost 5 bases, with 11 bases spanning the gap. CDR3 sequence reads: CATSLGETQYF. CDR3 bases: TGTGCCACCTCCCTGGGGGAGACCCAGTACTTC.

This chain links TRBV6-6 with TRBJ1-2; 7 nucleotides align to TRBD1. The CDR3 is 14 residues long. Germline-derived CDR1 and CDR2 are MNHNY and SVGAGI (reference sequence). V dropped 7 bases and J dropped 7; count of bases not matched to a gene: 12. The CDR3 reads CASKMTTGQSGYTF. CDR3 DNA sequence: TGTGCCAGCAAGATGACGACAGGGCAATCTGGCTACACCTTC.

The chain is built from TRBV7-8 and TRBJ2-1, with D hard to call. The germline V and J ends were trimmed by 4 bases and 5 bases, with 12 bases remaining between them. From germline, CDR1 is SGHVS and CDR2 FQNEAQ. This CDR3 contains 14 residues. CDR3 sequence reads: CASSSSAWDNEQFF. For the CDR3, the DNA is TGTGCCAGCAGCTCCTCGGCGTGGGACAATGAGCAGTTCTTC.

The chain couples TRBV5-6 to TRBJ1-2; a weak D match, TRBD1 (6 bases). Trimming removed 5 bases from V and 8 bases from J, with 16 bases in between. CDR1 SGHDT and CDR2 YYEEEE come from the germline V gene. The CDR3 runs 13 residues. Here the CDR3 reads CASSLDSFRGYTF. The DNA for the CDR3 is TGTGCCAGCAGTCTGGACAGCTTCCGGGGCTACACCTTC.

This clone was observed a single time. This chain links TRBV7-3 with TRBJ2-2, with D perhaps matching TRBD2 (7 bases). Trimming removed 5 bases from V and 4 bases from J, with 23 bases in between. This CDR3 has 18 residues. The germline gives CDR1 SGHTA, CDR2 FQGTGA. CDR3 in DNA: TGTGCCAGCAGCCCACGGCCCGGGGGGCCACCGAGCACCGGGGAGCTGTTTTTT. Translated: CASSPRPGGPPSTGELFF.

This clone has just one count. The chain combines TRBV19 with TRBJ1-4; no clear D. This CDR3 comprises 15 residues. The V gene lost 5 bases and the J gene lost 3 bases, with 13 bases spanning the gap. Germline lookup yields CDR1 LNHDA and CDR2 SQIVND (reference sequence). CDR3 coding DNA: TGTGCCAGTAGTCCCAGACTCGGACCTAATGAAAAACTGTTTTTT. Protein: CASSPRLGPNEKLFF.

V is TRBV19 and J is TRBJ1-6; TRBD1 might be the D (5 bases). V lost 1 base and J lost 6, with 10 bases in between. The CDR3 covers 15 residues. Germline V CDR1 and CDR2: LNHDA, SQIVND (reference sequence). The CDR3 nucleotides are TGTGCCAGTAGTATAGCGAGGGGAGGTAATTCACCCCTCCACTTT. Its protein is CASSIARGGNSPLHF.